The source of this TCR beta chain is a study of neurological immune-mediated disorders. Libraries used 2 million unsorted PBMCs kept frozen in RNAlater. Template-switch 5'RACE cDNA synthesis added a 10-nucleotide unique molecular identifier. One entry per CDR3 protein, called by TCRdb with MiXCR from the 5' RACE reads. The sample records about 66,000 distinct CDR3 sequences, roughly 3.9% being singletons. General study points: The multiple sclerosis repertoire cluster was not associated with any clinical or MRI feature.

This clonotype has a count of ten or more. Its antigen is undetermined. Germline V gene data show CDR1 as SGHTA and CDR2 as FQGNSA. This CDR3 comprises 15 residues. V lost 0 bases and J 2 bases, leaving 9 bases between the germline ends. The origin of this receptor is a man aged 30 to 39 with multiple sclerosis. Sample: PBMCs. The chain combines TRBV7-2 with TRBJ2-3; D gene uncertain. CDR3: CASSLASLATDTQYF. The CDR3 DNA sequence: TGTGCCAGCAGCTTAGCGTCTCTGGCCACAGATACGCAGTATTTT.